The T cell receptor (beta chain) under discussion was sequenced for a study of CD8 T cells in Susac syndrome. An input of about 0.5 to 1 ug of RNA was subjected to reverse transcription using random hexamers. Amplification of TCR beta CDR3 by immunoSEQ multiplex PCR spanned 54 Vbeta and 13 Jbeta. One entry per CDR3 protein results from TCRdb running MiXCR on the immunoSEQ multiplex PCR reads. The sample records approximately 280,000 distinct CDR3 sequences, about 85% being singletons. TCR beta sequencing covered blood CD8+ and CD4+ T cells. FACS was used to enrich TEMRA cells, whereas the CD8+ and CD4+ T cells were obtained by negative isolation. V was pared by 0 bases and J by 6 bases, with 4 bases of the junction left unmatched. The CDR3 spans 15 residues. CDR1 and CDR2 (germline): KGHDR, SFDVKD.

The chain uses TRBV24-1 and TRBJ2-3; 8 bases line up with TRBD1. The receptor comes from a human donor with multiple sclerosis. The sequenced material came from CD8+ T cells from PBMCs. The CDR3 reads CATSDLRQGLDTQYF. DNA of the CDR3: TGTGCCACCAGTGATTTGAGACAGGGGTTGGATACGCAGTATTTT.